A single sample is the source of the 25 T cell receptor beta chains below, sequenced in a study of tumor-infiltrating lymphocytes in primary liver carcinoma. TCR beta cDNA was prepared out of roughly 520 ng total RNA by means of a constant-region primer. Three nested multiplex PCR rounds, a slightly modified ARM-PCR method, built the TCR beta libraries. For around 11 cycles apiece, the opening two PCR rounds ran with TRBV1-TRBV30 forward primers and a C-beta reverse primer. MiXCR, run by TCRdb on the multiplex PCR reads, gives a single entry per CDR3 protein. Of tens of thousands of distinct CDR3 sequences listed, around 80% are singletons. The source material, roughly 20-31 mg of unsorted bulk tissue, was used to co-extract RNA and DNA. The sample consisted of liver tumor tissue from sampling region 5. The subset denotes: tumor region T5, tumor centre. All receptors come from a man aged 35-49 years with primary liver carcinoma and hepatitis B virus infection.

As to this clonotype: Mismatch with germline at one junction end may stem from a read error. The CDR3 loop is CACRRPINGQFF. The CDR3, as DNA: TGTGCCTGCAGGCGGCCGATCAATGGGCAGTTCTTC. The V and J genes are TRBV6-1 and TRBJ2-1; D ambiguous. The germline V gene has CDR1 MNHNS and CDR2 SASEGT. CDR3 length: 12 residues.

As to this clonotype: Mismatch with germline at one junction end may stem from a read error. J is TRBJ2-1 and V is TRBV4-1; TRBD1 aligns across 9 bases. The CDR3 length is 17 residues. The germline gives CDR1 MGHRA, CDR2 YSYEKL. The CDR3 DNA reads as TGCGCAAGCAGCCAGGGGACAGGGAGGAGCTCCTACAATGAGCGGTTTTTC. Encoded protein: CASSQGTGRSSYNERFF.

Regarding this clonotype: At one boundary the junction diverges from the germline segment, which might be a read error. This sequence joins TRBV4-2 and TRBJ2-3; 7 bases map to TRBD2. The CDR3 contains 14 residues. In germline, CDR1 is LGHNA, CDR2 YNFKEQ. The CDR3: CASSQETSRDTQYF. The CDR3 coding sequence is TGTGCCAGCAGCCAGGAGACTAGCAGAGATACGCAGTATTTT.

The sample holds many counts of this clonotype. V and J are TRBV28 and TRBJ1-2, with a tentative D call TRBD1 (6 bases). The germline CDR1 and CDR2 sequences are MDHEN and SYDVKM. The V end lost 6 bases, the J end lost 4 bases, and 15 bases lay between the germline ends. This CDR3 has 14 amino acids. In DNA, the CDR3 is TGTGCCAGCAGCCTAGAGTTAGGGGGCTATGGCTACACCTTC. It translates to CASSLELGGYGYTF.

This clonotype was found once. The missing conserved phenylalanine or tryptophan at the end of this CDR3 makes a read error likely. The DNA is left out, because the CDR3 cannot be placed on it with certainty; the CDR3 is given as TCRdb lists it. The CDR3 spells CVSSHDIYGNYERYS. V usage is TRBV6-6 and J usage is TRBJ2-7; TRBD2, the table's D call, was not compared with the DNA. The V gene's germline CDR1 is MNHNY and CDR2 SVGAGI (reference sequence). Inclusive of both ends, the CDR3 amounts to 15 amino acids.

Comment on this clonotype: One end of the junction does not line up with germline, which may come from a read error. The V call is TRBV12-3 or TRBV12-4, the J call TRBJ2-7, with D perhaps TRBD1 (6 bases). The CDR3 spans 12 residues. CDR3 region: CASSLQGYGQYF. The CDR3, as DNA: TGTGCCAGCAGTCTACAGGGCTACGGGCAGTACTTC.

On this clonotype: Relative to the germline gene, one junction end is altered; a read error may explain this. The rearrangement uses TRBV4-2 and TRBJ2-3; D ambiguous. Germline V gene sequence: CDR1 LGHNA, CDR2 YNFKEQ. The CDR3 totals 15 residues. This CDR3 reads CASSQEVRRVDTQYF. CDR3 nucleotide sequence: TGTGCCAGCAGTCAAGAAGTTAGGAGAGTAGATACGCAGTATTTT.

This clonotype has at least ten counts. The chain recombines TRBV4-1 with TRBJ2-7; possible D gene TRBD2, 6 bases. V lost 0 bases and J lost 0, with 12 bases in between. The CDR3 runs 16 residues. Germline CDR1 and CDR2: MGHRA and YSYEKL. The CDR3 loop reads CASSQDFSGSSYEQYF. CDR3 nucleotide sequence: TGCGCCAGCAGCCAAGATTTTAGCGGAAGCTCCTACGAGCAGTACTTC.

This clonotype has ten or more counts. This chain uses TRBV5-1 with TRBJ2-7; D is tentatively TRBD1 or TRBD2 (5 bases each). Germline assignment: CDR1 SGHRS and CDR2 YFSETQ. Trimming removed 1 base from V and 3 bases from J, with 8 bases in between. The CDR3 has 13 residues. The DNA of the CDR3 is TGCGCCAGCAGCTTGTTGGGGGACTACGAGCAGTACTTC. It is translated as CASSLLGDYEQYF.

This clonotype was found many times. A clone one base away is much larger, so this may be a read error. The chain is built from TRBV6-5 and TRBJ1-5; D gene uncertain. Germline V gives CDR1 MNHEY, CDR2 SVGAGI. The CDR3 length is 18 residues. V was pared by 3 bases and J by 0 bases, with 18 bases between. CDR3 protein: CASSYTRPAATSNQPQHF. CDR3 coding DNA: TGTGCCAGCAGTTATACCCGGCCGGCAGCCACTAGCAATCAGCCCCAGCATTTT.

With regard to this clonotype: A read error may explain this, as a much larger clone is one base away. This rearrangement joins TRBV10-3 to TRBJ2-1, with 10 bases fitting TRBD1. This CDR3 region has 16 residues. CDR1 and CDR2 (germline): ENHRY, SYGVKD. The CDR3 region is CAISELGTGAPDEQLF. CDR3 coding DNA: TGTGCCATCAGTGAGTTGGGGACAGGGGCGCCCGATGAGCAGCTCTTC.

Concerning this clonotype: At one end the junction does not follow the germline gene, possibly because of a read error. The rearrangement uses TRBV5-1 and TRBJ1-3, with D possibly matching TRBD1 (6 bases). Germline CDR1 and CDR2: SGHRS and YFSETQ. This CDR3 contains 15 residues. CDR3 residues: CASSQNRDTGNTIYF. CDR3 coding DNA: TGTGCCAGCAGCCAAAACAGGGATACTGGAAACACGATATATTTT. The whole variable domain, filled in from reference TRBV5-1 and TRBJ1-3, reads KAGVTQTPRYLIKTRGQQVTLSCSPISGHRSVSWYQQTPGQGLQFLFEYFSETQRNKGNFPGRFSGRQFSNSRSEMNVSTLELGDSALYLCASSQNRDTGNTIYFGEGSWLTVV.

This clonotype rates as medium-sized. V gene TRBV4-2 combines with J gene TRBJ1-6; possible D gene TRBD1, 5 bases. CDR3 length equals 15 residues. Germline V gene lookup returns CDR1 LGHNA and CDR2 YNFKEQ. V was trimmed by 0 bases and J by 9 bases, leaving 12 bases between them. In DNA, the CDR3 is TGTGCCAGCAGCCAAGACCTGGAGGGGACTTCACCCCTCCACTTT. Translated, it gives CASSQDLEGTSPLHF.

In regard to this clonotype: The CDR3 does not end in the conserved phenylalanine or tryptophan, so this is likely a read error. V is TRBV11-1 and J is TRBJ1-1; D unclear. This CDR3 has 13 residues. Germline V gene lookup returns CDR1 SGHAT and CDR2 FQDESV (reference sequence). In DNA form, the CDR3 reads TGTACCAGCAGCCGCCAGGTGAACACTGAGGCTTTCTAT. It encodes CTSSRQVNTEAFY.

This clonotype came up many times. This chain joins TRBV28 and TRBJ2-2, with D perhaps matching TRBD1 or TRBD2 (5 bases each). Germline V CDR1 and CDR2: MDHEN, SYDVKM. The CDR3 totals 15 residues. The V end was cut by 5 bases, the J end by 4 bases, with 14 bases between. DNA of the CDR3: TGTGCCAGCAGTACCGGGACCTCCACCACCGGGGAGCTGTTTTTT. It translates to CASSTGTSTTGELFF.

The sample holds a few counts of this clonotype. The chain employs TRBV19 and TRBJ2-1, with 8 bases that match TRBD1. CDR3 length: 16 amino acids. Germline values: CDR1 LNHDA, CDR2 SQIVND (reference sequence). Trimming at V came to 7 bases and at J to 0 bases, leaving 8 bases not matched to a gene. Here the CDR3 reads CASTALGTGSYNEQFF. Written as DNA, the CDR3 is TGTGCCAGTACCGCCCTCGGGACAGGCTCCTACAATGAGCAGTTCTTC.

This clonotype was counted many times. In DNA form, the CDR3 reads TGTGCCAGCAATCTCCGACAGGGGAGGTTCCTGAACACTGAAGCTTTCTTT. It specifies CASNLRQGRFLNTEAFF. This rearrangement joins TRBV6-2 or TRBV6-3 to TRBJ1-1, with TRBD1 identical over 8 bases. Germline assignment: CDR1 MNHEY and CDR2 SVGEGT. This CDR3 is built from 17 residues. V gave up 7 bases and J gave up 0 bases; unmatched junction bases: 13.

For this clonotype: At one of its ends the junction is not consistent with the germline gene, which may arise from a read error. V usage is TRBV4-3 and J usage is TRBJ2-7; no reliable D call. Germline CDR1 is LGHNA and CDR2 is YSLEER. CDR3 length equals 15 residues. CDR3 nucleotide sequence: TGCGCCAGCAGCCTAGATCGTGAGACTCCCTACGAGCAGTATTTC. It is translated as CASSLDRETPYEQYF.

This clonotype was recorded at least ten times. The chain couples TRBV10-2 to TRBJ2-5; TRBD1 matches 7 bases. V was pared by 6 bases and J by 5 bases, with 6 bases of the junction left unmatched. Per the germline V gene, CDR1 is WSHSY and CDR2 is SAAADI. This CDR3 region has 13 residues. The CDR3 DNA is TGCGCCAGCAGGACAGGGACGTTTGAGACCCAGTACTTC. As protein: CASRTGTFETQYF.

On this clonotype: The junction shows a germline mismatch at one end, possibly a read error. The chain combines TRBV6-1 with TRBJ2-3; a weak D match, TRBD1 (6 bases). The germline CDR1 and CDR2 sequences are MNHNS and SASEGT. CDR3 length: 16 amino acids. This CDR3 reads CASSALGGSRTDKQYF. The CDR3 DNA reads TGTGCCAGCAGTGCGCTTGGCGGGTCTAGGACAGATAAGCAGTATTTT.

On this clonotype: Because the CDR3 is missing its conserved closing phenylalanine or tryptophan, this is likely a read error. The chain has TRBV12-3 or TRBV12-4 and TRBJ2-7, with 8 positions matching TRBD1. This CDR3 comprises 13 residues. This CDR3 reads CPSSDRGDYEQYS. The CDR3, as DNA: TGTCCCAGCAGTGACAGGGGAGACTACGAGCAGTACTCC.

Many counts were recorded for this clonotype. At one boundary the junction diverges from the germline segment, which might be a read error. CDR3 nucleotides: TGTGCCAGCAGCACGGGACAGGGGCATAATCCACCCCTCCACTTT. Translated: CASSTGQGHNPPLHF. The chain joins TRBV5-4 to TRBJ1-6; the match to TRBD1 covers 10 bases. CDR1 is SGHNT and CDR2 is YYREEE in the germline V gene (reference sequence). CDR3 length: 15 amino acids. The full variable domain, rest sourced from reference TRBV5-4 and TRBJ1-6, is ETGVTQSPTHLIKTRGQQVTLRCSSQSGHNTVSWYQQALGQGPQFIFQYYREEENGRGNFPPRFSGLQFPNYSSELNVNALELDDSALYLCASSTGQGHNPPLHFGNGTRLTVT.

Points on this clonotype: The junction departs from germline at one end; a sequencing error may be responsible. This chain joins TRBV4-1 and TRBJ2-1; D gene uncertain. The CDR3 totals 13 residues. Germline V gene lookup returns CDR1 MGHRA and CDR2 YSYEKL. The CDR3 DNA reads as TGCGCCATCAGCCCAGGAGTCCAAGGTGAGCAGTTCTTC. Amino acid sequence: CAISPGVQGEQFF.

This clonotype was picked up one time. The CDR3 DNA sequence: TGCCACAGCAGTGAGCGGACAGGGACGCCGGCCGGGGAGCTGTTTTTT. Translation gives CHSSERTGTPAGELFF. The V call is TRBV10-1, the J call TRBJ2-2; 8 nucleotides agree with TRBD1. Germline V gives CDR1 WNHNN, CDR2 SYGVQD (reference sequence). The CDR3 is made up of 16 amino acids.

There are a few counts of this clonotype. This may stem from a read error, because a much larger clone lies one nucleotide away. The chain recombines TRBV7-3 with TRBJ2-1; D perhaps matches TRBD2 (6 bases). There are 14 residues in the CDR3. The germline CDR1 and CDR2 sequences are SGHTA and FQGTGA. CDR3 in amino acids: CASSSSVWGDEHFF. The CDR3 DNA is TGTGCCAGCAGCTCCTCGGTGTGGGGGGATGAGCACTTCTTC.